These 25 T cell receptor beta chains were all obtained from the same sample, sequenced in a study of blood T cell repertoires in COVID-19. Sequencing was performed with immunoSEQ multiplex PCR; in TCRdb, only in-frame clones are kept and a portion is missing. The sample includes roughly 190,000 clones, around 85% of them seen just once. Material for sequencing was peripheral blood. The source of these receptors is a man younger than 45 with acute or convalescent COVID-19.

The V call is TRBV14, the J call TRBJ2-1; 7 bases line up with TRBD2. The germline CDR1 and CDR2 sequences are SGHDN and FVKESK. The V and J ends lost 1 base and 8 bases, in that order; junction bases with no gene match: 20. The CDR3 consists of 19 residues. The DNA of the CDR3 is TGTGCCAGCAGCCAAGGGGAGGGGAGCTGGCTAGCGGTCGGGTATGAGCAGTTCTTC. Translation gives CASSQGEGSWLAVGYEQFF.

The rearrangement uses TRBV11-3 and TRBJ2-1; 13 nucleotides align to TRBD2. CDR3 size: 16 residues. Trimming cost V 4 bases and J 7 bases; bases outside gene matches: 7. Germline CDR1 reads SGHNT; CDR2 reads YENEEA. This CDR3 is CASSSGLAGASNEQFF. The CDR3 DNA reads as TGTGCCAGCAGCTCTGGACTAGCGGGGGCTAGTAATGAGCAGTTCTTC.

The rearrangement links TRBV28 to TRBJ1-6; 7 bases match TRBD1. CDR3 length: 15 amino acids. Losses at the gene ends were 6 bases for V and 4 bases for J; bases not matched to a gene: 6. Germline CDR1 and CDR2: MDHEN and SYDVKM. In DNA, the CDR3 is TGTGCCAGCAGGGAACAGGGGCCTTATAATTCACCCCTCCACTTT. Encoded protein: CASREQGPYNSPLHF. Supplemented by reference TRBV28 and TRBJ1-6, the full variable domain reads DVKVTQSSRYLVKRTGEKVFLECVQDMDHENMFWYRQDPGLGLRLIYFSYDVKMKEKGDIPEGYSVSREKKERFSLILESASTNQTSMYLCASREQGPYNSPLHFGNGTRLTVT.

For this clone: The sample contains more than one DNA sequence encoding this CDR3. The chain has TRBV18 and TRBJ1-2; D ambiguous. V was cut by 0 bases and J by 3 bases, with 5 bases left in between. Germline loops: CDR1 KGHSH, CDR2 LQKENI. This CDR3 has 13 amino acids. The CDR3 reads CASSPPSDYGYTF. In DNA, the CDR3 is TGTGCCAGCTCACCACCGTCAGACTATGGCTACACCTTC.

This chain uses TRBV15 with TRBJ1-6; D gene ambiguous. Germline values: CDR1 LNHNV, CDR2 YYDKDF (reference sequence). The CDR3 runs 14 residues. Deletions cut 3 bases from V and 10 bases from J, with 13 bases between. The CDR3 region has the DNA TGTGCCACCAGCAGCGATGACCTGCGGTCACCCCTCCACTTT. It encodes CATSSDDLRSPLHF.

The V gene is TRBV4-2, the J gene TRBJ1-5, with 8 positions matching TRBD1. V shed 0 bases and J 10 bases; nucleotides not matched to a gene: 11. This CDR3 region has 16 residues. Germline V CDR1 and CDR2: LGHNA, YNFKEQ. The CDR3 DNA reads as TGTGCCAGCAGCCAAGATCCGTGGCAGGGGGCCTCCCCCCAGCATTTT. This encodes CASSQDPWQGASPQHF.

The J gene is TRBJ1-2, the V gene TRBV29-1, with 7 bases aligning to TRBD1. There are 13 residues in the CDR3. Germline V lookup: CDR1 SQVTM, CDR2 ANQGSEA. V lost 5 bases and J lost 2; bases outside the gene matches: 5. In nucleotides, the CDR3 is TGCAGCGTTCCGGGACAGCTCAACTATGGCTACACCTTC. This sequence encodes CSVPGQLNYGYTF.

The chain carries TRBV11-2 and TRBJ2-3, with 9 bases that match TRBD2. CDR3 length: 16 amino acids. V trimming: 2 bases; J trimming: 3 bases; junction bases outside the gene matches: 6. Germline lookup yields CDR1 SGHAT and CDR2 FQNNGV. Written as DNA, the CDR3 is TGTGCCAGCAGCTTACTTGGCGGGAGGGGGACAGATACGCAGTATTTT. This gives the protein CASSLLGGRGTDTQYF.

The rearrangement joins TRBV6-5 to TRBJ1-1, with 9 bases fitting TRBD1. Germline trimming cut 6 bases from V and 4 bases from J; bases unmatched to any gene: 6. The CDR3 consists of 14 residues. In germline, CDR1 is MNHEY, CDR2 SVGAGI. CDR3 in amino acids: CASSRTGVGTEAFF. As DNA, the CDR3 is TGTGCCAGCAGCAGGACAGGGGTGGGCACTGAAGCTTTCTTT.

The rearrangement uses TRBV6-4 and TRBJ1-2, with 10 bases identical to TRBD1. This CDR3 region has 14 residues. Trimming at V came to 6 bases and at J to 5 bases, leaving 6 bases not matched to a gene. Germline loops: CDR1 MRHNA, CDR2 SNTAGT. The CDR3 loop reads CASSPGQGIYGYTF. The CDR3 coding sequence is TGTGCCAGCAGCCCGGGACAGGGGATTTATGGCTACACCTTC.

This clone was observed a single time. The CDR3 loop is CASSDVTVSLSGELFF. In nucleotides, the CDR3 is TGTGCCAGCAGTGATGTGACAGTGAGTCTTTCCGGGGAGCTGTTTTTT. The rearrangement uses TRBV6-1 and TRBJ2-2, with a possible D match to TRBD1 (5 bases). CDR3 length equals 16 residues. Germline V gene data show CDR1 as MNHNS and CDR2 as SASEGT. V was pared by 3 bases and J by 6 bases, with 17 bases between.

CDR3 amino acids: CAISVDGEKTQYF. The CDR3 bases are TGTGCCATCAGTGTAGACGGGGAAAAGACCCAGTACTTC. This chain connects TRBV10-3 to TRBJ2-5; D is perhaps TRBD2 (5 bases). There are 13 residues in the CDR3. Germline loops: CDR1 ENHRY, CDR2 SYGVKD. The V end was cut by 4 bases, the J end by 6 bases, with 12 bases between.

The V gene is TRBV5-1, the J gene TRBJ2-2; TRBD2 might be the D (6 bases). This CDR3 spans 15 amino acids. With 0 bases removed from V and 3 bases from J, the gap between germline ends came to 9 bases. Germline CDR1 and CDR2: SGHRS and YFSETQ. This CDR3 is CASSLVGTDTGELFF. The DNA for the CDR3 is TGCGCCAGCAGCTTGGTGGGGACTGACACCGGGGAGCTGTTTTTT.

The chain is built from TRBV7-3 and TRBJ2-2; 7 bases map to TRBD2. The J segment lost 4 bases and the V segment lost 0 bases, leaving 5 bases of the junction unmatched. Germline values: CDR1 SGHTA, CDR2 FQGTGA. This CDR3 contains 16 residues. The CDR3 protein is CASSLTAGVSTGELFF. CDR3 bases: TGTGCCAGCAGCTTAACTGCGGGAGTGAGCACCGGGGAGCTGTTTTTT.

This clone has a handful of counts. V and J are TRBV30 and TRBJ1-2; 7 positions match TRBD1. Germline lookup yields CDR1 GTSNPN and CDR2 SVGIG (reference sequence). This CDR3 comprises 14 residues. V shed 3 bases and J 2 bases; nucleotides not matched to a gene: 6. CDR3 nucleotide sequence: TGTGCCTGGAGAAAACAGGGGACCAACTATGGCTACACCTTC. Protein product: CAWRKQGTNYGYTF. Based on the CDR3 plus reference TRBV30 and TRBJ1-2, the full variable domain is SQTIHQWPATLVQPVGSPLSLECTVEGTSNPNLYWYRQAAGRGLQLLFYSVGIGQISSEVPQNLSASRPQDRQFILSSKKLLLSDSGFYLCAWRKQGTNYGYTFGSGTRLTVV.

This clone was detected only a few times. The chain recombines TRBV6-5 with TRBJ1-1; D is possibly TRBD1 (6 bases). CDR3 size: 13 residues. V gave up 6 bases and J gave up 1 base, with 9 bases separating them. Germline CDR1 and CDR2: MNHEY and SVGAGI. The DNA of the CDR3 is TGTGCCAGCAGGAGGACAGCGAACACTGAAGCTTTCTTT. Translated: CASRRTANTEAFF.

The chain couples TRBV27 to TRBJ1-2, with 8 bases lining up with TRBD1. V shed 5 bases, J shed 4 bases, and the junction held 3 bases outside the gene matches. The CDR3 spans 13 residues. Germline values: CDR1 MNHEY, CDR2 SMNVEV (reference sequence). CDR3 region: CASSRGQVYGYTF. CDR3 in DNA: TGTGCCAGCAGTAGGGGACAGGTCTATGGCTACACCTTC.

J is TRBJ1-2 and V is TRBV5-6; 7 bases match TRBD1. Looked up from germline, CDR1 is SGHDT and CDR2 is YYEEEE. The CDR3 consists of 13 residues. J lost 5 bases, V lost 6 bases, and 7 bases had no gene match. In DNA, the CDR3 is TGTGCCAGCAACGGACAGGTTCATTATGGCTACACCTTC. Amino acids: CASNGQVHYGYTF.

This clone was seen a single time. This chain joins TRBV20-1 and TRBJ1-4; the D is unclear. Germline CDR1 and CDR2: DFQATT and SNEGSKA (reference sequence). This CDR3 comprises 11 residues. The germline V and J ends were trimmed by 7 bases and 8 bases, with 11 bases remaining between them. CDR3 loop: CSVPVREKLFF. In DNA form, the CDR3 reads TGCAGTGTGCCCGTCCGGGAAAAACTGTTTTTT.

V and J are TRBV3-1 (or the pseudogene TRBV3-2) and TRBJ1-3; D gene ambiguous. The CDR3 covers 15 residues. The V and J ends lost 5 bases and 0 bases respectively, with 11 bases between them. Per the germline V gene, CDR1 is LGHDT and CDR2 is YNNKEL (reference sequence). CDR3 nucleotides: TGTGCCAGCAGCTTCTCTGGAGGCTCTGGAAACACCATATATTTT. Translation: CASSFSGGSGNTIYF.

V usage is TRBV7-9 and J usage is TRBJ2-7; D not resolved. Germline CDR1 reads SEHNR; CDR2 reads FQNEAQ (reference sequence). The length of the CDR3 is 12 residues. V was pared by 6 bases and J by 3 bases, with 9 bases between. In nucleotides, the CDR3 is TGTGCCAGCAGTCACCAGGACTACGAGCAGTACTTC. Translated, it gives CASSHQDYEQYF.

V gene TRBV2 combines with J gene TRBJ2-2; a weak D match, TRBD2 (5 bases). The V and J ends lost 4 bases and 5 bases respectively, with 8 bases between them. Germline loops: CDR1 SNHLY, CDR2 FYNNEI. The length of the CDR3 is 13 residues. The CDR3 region has the DNA TGTGCCAGCAGTGCGGAGGTAACCGGGGAGCTGTTTTTT. Encoded protein: CASSAEVTGELFF.

The chain recombines TRBV27 with TRBJ1-5; D not resolved. Germline loops: CDR1 MNHEY, CDR2 SMNVEV (reference sequence). Trimming took 5 bases from V and 0 from J, leaving 5 bases between them. The CDR3 has 13 amino acids. CDR3 region: CASSRDSNQPQHF. The CDR3 DNA sequence: TGTGCCAGCAGTCGGGATAGCAATCAGCCCCAGCATTTT.

The chain recombines TRBV19 with TRBJ1-2; no reliable D call. The CDR3 contains 13 residues. Trimming took off 1 base at V and 8 bases at J, with 11 bases between the two ends. The germline V gene encodes CDR1 LNHDA and CDR2 SQIVND (reference sequence). CDR3 DNA sequence: TGTGCCAGTAGTATAGCCAGACTCGGCGGCTACACCTTC. Translated: CASSIARLGGYTF.

The rearrangement joins TRBV12-3 or TRBV12-4 to TRBJ2-5; D is perhaps TRBD1 (5 bases). Trimming stripped 8 bases from V and 5 bases from J, with 12 bases between. This CDR3 contains 12 residues. The CDR3 sequence: CASARGWETQYF. The CDR3 bases are TGTGCCAGCGCAAGGGGCTGGGAGACCCAGTACTTC.